These T cell receptor beta chains were read from a single sample in a study of cytomegalovirus exposure and HLA in healthy donors. TCRdb keeps only in-frame clones here, not all; method: immunoSEQ multiplex PCR. The sample has about 180,000 clones, approximately 84% seen once. The sample was PBMCs. Receptor source: a girl between 10 and 17 years old in good health and CMV-seropositive. CDR3s include the opening cysteine and the closing phenylalanine or tryptophan. Fields, in order: CDR3 protein, CDR3 DNA, clone size, J gene, V gene, D gene. A D gene is named only where the DNA matches it firmly. Size tells how often a clone was seen (once, few, many) or the class of an expanded clone, and some rows leave it out.

CDR3 protein: CASSQEVLGTTGNTIYF
CDR3 DNA: TGCGCCAGCAGCCAAGAAGTCCTCGGGACTACTGGAAACACCATATATTTT
clone size: .
J gene: TRBJ1-3
V gene: TRBV4-1
D gene: .

CDR3 protein: CASSSQGLRETQYF
CDR3 DNA: TGTGCCAGCAGCTCTCAGGGTTTACGAGAGACCCAGTACTTC
clone size: few
J gene: TRBJ2-5
V gene: TRBV9
D gene: .

CDR3 protein: CASSPGQGRQYF
CDR3 DNA: TGTGCCAGCAGCCCGGGACAGGGGAGACAGTATTTT
clone size: .
J gene: TRBJ2-3
V gene: TRBV6-5
D gene: TRBD1

CDR3 protein: CASSQIDRGDEQYF
CDR3 DNA: TGTGCCAGTAGCCAGATTGACAGGGGCGACGAGCAGTACTTC
clone size: .
J gene: TRBJ2-7
V gene: TRBV19
D gene: TRBD1

CDR3 protein: CASSYSGEVEWYEQYF
CDR3 DNA: TGTGCCAGCAGTTACTCTGGGGAGGTTGAGTGGTACGAGCAGTACTTC
clone size: few
J gene: TRBJ2-7
V gene: TRBV6-5
D gene: .

CDR3 protein: CASSLRDRDTQYF
CDR3 DNA: TGTGCCAGCAGCTTAAGGGACAGGGATACGCAGTATTTT
clone size: .
J gene: TRBJ2-3
V gene: TRBV5-6
D gene: TRBD1

CDR3 protein: CASSLRGVLTEAFF
CDR3 DNA: TGCGCCAGCAGCTTGCGGGGAGTTTTGACTGAAGCTTTCTTT
clone size: .
J gene: TRBJ1-1
V gene: TRBV5-1
D gene: .

CDR3 protein: CASSYSGLAGGETQYF
CDR3 DNA: TGTGCCAGCAGTTACTCCGGACTAGCGGGAGGAGAGACCCAGTACTTC
clone size: once
J gene: TRBJ2-5
V gene: TRBV6-5
D gene: TRBD2

CDR3 protein: CAWGITGGGTYEQYF
CDR3 DNA: TGTGCCTGGGGAATAACAGGGGGAGGCACCTACGAGCAGTACTTC
clone size: .
J gene: TRBJ2-7
V gene: TRBV30
D gene: TRBD1

CDR3 protein: CSVEPSGTRDYNEQFF
CDR3 DNA: TGCAGCGTTGAACCAAGCGGGACTAGGGACTACAATGAGCAGTTCTTC
clone size: .
J gene: TRBJ2-1
V gene: TRBV29-1
D gene: TRBD2

CDR3 protein: CASSLFSGMNNEQFF
CDR3 DNA: TGTGCCAGCAGTCTTTTTAGCGGAATGAACAATGAGCAGTTCTTC
clone size: .
J gene: TRBJ2-1
V gene: TRBV2
D gene: .

CDR3 protein: CASSDARTGNYGYTF
CDR3 DNA: TGTGCCAGTAGTGACGCACGGACAGGGAACTATGGCTACACCTTC
clone size: .
J gene: TRBJ1-2
V gene: TRBV19
D gene: TRBD1

CDR3 protein: CASSLGQGGYGYTF
CDR3 DNA: TGTGCCAGCAGCCTGGGACAGGGGGGCTATGGCTACACCTTC
clone size: once
J gene: TRBJ1-2
V gene: TRBV7-9
D gene: TRBD1

CDR3 protein: CASSSGQGYTF
CDR3 DNA: TGTGCCAGCAGTTCAGGACAGGGCTACACCTTC
clone size: .
J gene: TRBJ1-2
V gene: TRBV27
D gene: .

CDR3 protein: CASSDAVNYGYTF
CDR3 DNA: TGTGCCAGCAGTGACGCGGTTAACTATGGCTACACCTTC
clone size: .
J gene: TRBJ1-2
V gene: TRBV25-1
D gene: .

CDR3 protein: CASSAGTTYEQYF
CDR3 DNA: TGTGCCAGTAGCGCCGGGACAACCTACGAGCAGTACTTC
clone size: .
J gene: TRBJ2-7
V gene: TRBV19
D gene: .

CDR3 protein: CASSLDIGTPNTEAFF
CDR3 DNA: TGCGCCAGCAGCTTGGACATCGGGACTCCGAACACTGAAGCTTTCTTT
clone size: once
J gene: TRBJ1-1
V gene: TRBV5-1
D gene: .

CDR3 protein: CASSSFGTSGRPKETQYF
CDR3 DNA: TGTGCCAGCAGCTCATTTGGGACTAGCGGGAGACCCAAAGAGACCCAGTACTTC
clone size: .
J gene: TRBJ2-5
V gene: TRBV11-2
D gene: TRBD2

CDR3 protein: CASSAAAGEGGDTQYF
CDR3 DNA: TGTGCCAGCAGCGCAGCAGCGGGAGAGGGTGGAGATACGCAGTATTTT
clone size: .
J gene: TRBJ2-3
V gene: TRBV9
D gene: TRBD2

CDR3 protein: CASSRDREGGELFF
CDR3 DNA: TGTGCCAGCAGTCGGGACAGGGAGGGCGGGGAGCTGTTTTTT
clone size: .
J gene: TRBJ2-2
V gene: TRBV7-3
D gene: TRBD1

CDR3 protein: CASSTILGSGELFF
CDR3 DNA: TGTGCCAGCAGTACAATTCTAGGCTCCGGGGAGCTGTTTTTT
clone size: .
J gene: TRBJ2-2
V gene: TRBV6-6
D gene: .

CDR3 protein: CASSLIDEKLFF
CDR3 DNA: TGTGCCAGCAGTTTAATCGATGAAAAACTGTTTTTT
clone size: .
J gene: TRBJ1-4
V gene: TRBV28
D gene: .

CDR3 protein: CASGTPAGEDSNQPQHF
CDR3 DNA: TGTGCTAGTGGTACCCCGGCGGGAGAAGATAGCAATCAGCCCCAGCATTTT
clone size: .
J gene: TRBJ1-5
V gene: TRBV12-5
D gene: .

CDR3 protein: CASSLGSGRANEQFF
CDR3 DNA: TGTGCCAGCAGCTTGGGGAGCGGGAGGGCAAATGAGCAGTTCTTC
clone size: .
J gene: TRBJ2-1
V gene: TRBV5-4
D gene: TRBD2

CDR3 protein: CASSPQRSGPYNEQFF
CDR3 DNA: TGCGCCAGCAGCCCCCAAAGGAGCGGACCCTACAATGAGCAGTTCTTC
clone size: .
J gene: TRBJ2-1
V gene: TRBV5-1
D gene: .

CDR3 protein: CSVRGQGPTTNEQYF
CDR3 DNA: TGCAGCGTTAGAGGTCAGGGGCCCACGACGAACGAGCAGTACTTC
clone size: few
J gene: TRBJ2-7
V gene: TRBV29-1
D gene: .

CDR3 protein: CSAEGAGVGYTF
CDR3 DNA: TGCAGCGCTGAAGGAGCCGGGGTAGGCTACACCTTC
clone size: .
J gene: TRBJ1-2
V gene: TRBV29-1
D gene: .

CDR3 protein: CASSLETADTQYF
CDR3 DNA: TGTGCCAGCAGCTTAGAGACAGCAGATACGCAGTATTTT
clone size: .
J gene: TRBJ2-3
V gene: TRBV7-2
D gene: .

CDR3 protein: CASSKTSKDIQYF
CDR3 DNA: TGTGCCAGTAGTAAGACTAGCAAGGACATTCAGTACTTC
clone size: .
J gene: TRBJ2-4
V gene: TRBV19
D gene: TRBD2